A selection of T cell receptor beta chains follows, all from one sample in a study of blood T cell repertoires in COVID-19. TCRdb's copy holds only in-frame clones and misses some; the assay was immunoSEQ multiplex PCR. The table has over 80,000 clones, roughly nine tenths seen once; the top ten hold 1.8%. What was sequenced was peripheral blood. These receptors were obtained from a human donor with active COVID-19. The donor label of this sample is uncertain. Both conserved end residues are part of each CDR3. Fields, in order: clone size, CDR3 length, V gene, D gene, J gene, CDR3 DNA, CDR3 protein. The D gene is left open where the match is weak. Only part of the rows carry a size: once, few, many, or a class if the clone is expanded.

clone_size: .; cdr3_length: 17; v_call: TRBV13; d_call: .; j_call: TRBJ1-6; cdr3_nt: TGTGCCAGCAGCAAGGGGTGGCGTCCCCGCTATAATTCACCCCTCCACTTT; cdr3_aa: CASSKGWRPRYNSPLHF
clone_size: .; cdr3_length: 15; v_call: TRBV25-1; d_call: .; j_call: TRBJ1-1; cdr3_nt: TGTGCCAGCAGTGAACAGGGCCCAATGAACACTGAAGCTTTCTTT; cdr3_aa: CASSEQGPMNTEAFF
clone_size: .; cdr3_length: 14; v_call: TRBV6-5; d_call: .; j_call: TRBJ1-2; cdr3_nt: TGTGCCAGCAGGGCGAGCGGGGACAACTATGGCTACACCTTC; cdr3_aa: CASRASGDNYGYTF
clone_size: .; cdr3_length: 14; v_call: TRBV6-5; d_call: TRBD1; j_call: TRBJ1-2; cdr3_nt: TGTGCCAGCAGTTCTCCGGGACAGATTTGGGGCTACACCTTC; cdr3_aa: CASSSPGQIWGYTF
clone_size: .; cdr3_length: 14; v_call: TRBV27; d_call: .; j_call: TRBJ2-7; cdr3_nt: TGTGCCAGCAGTTTAGGAACAGGTTTGGTCGAGCAGTACTTC; cdr3_aa: CASSLGTGLVEQYF
clone_size: .; cdr3_length: 15; v_call: TRBV9; d_call: TRBD1; j_call: TRBJ1-4; cdr3_nt: TGTGCCAGCAGCCCAGGGGGGACAGGGAATGAAAAACTGTTTTTT; cdr3_aa: CASSPGGTGNEKLFF
clone_size: .; cdr3_length: 14; v_call: TRBV18; d_call: .; j_call: TRBJ2-1; cdr3_nt: TGTGCCAGCTCACCACTCGGCGGAGGGGATGAGCAGTTCTTC; cdr3_aa: CASSPLGGGDEQFF
clone_size: .; cdr3_length: 18; v_call: TRBV9; d_call: TRBD2; j_call: TRBJ2-2; cdr3_nt: TGTGCCAGCAGCGTAGGCTCAGGACTAGCCGACTACACCGGGGAGCTGTTTTTT; cdr3_aa: CASSVGSGLADYTGELFF
clone_size: once; cdr3_length: 14; v_call: TRBV28; d_call: .; j_call: TRBJ1-2; cdr3_nt: TGTGCCAGCAGTTTCCCAGGGGAGGGGTATGGCTACACCTTC; cdr3_aa: CASSFPGEGYGYTF
clone_size: .; cdr3_length: 15; v_call: TRBV5-4; d_call: .; j_call: TRBJ2-1; cdr3_nt: TGTGCCAGCAGCCCCCGGCCAGGGGCAATTAATGAGCAGTTCTTC; cdr3_aa: CASSPRPGAINEQFF
clone_size: .; cdr3_length: 13; v_call: TRBV24-1; d_call: TRBD1; j_call: TRBJ2-7; cdr3_nt: TGTGCCACCAGTGATTTAGACAGGGACGAGCAGTACTTC; cdr3_aa: CATSDLDRDEQYF
clone_size: .; cdr3_length: 13; v_call: TRBV3-1/TRBV3-2; d_call: .; j_call: TRBJ2-5; cdr3_nt: TGTGCCAGCAGCCGCCAAACGGGAGAGACCCAGTACTTC; cdr3_aa: CASSRQTGETQYF
clone_size: .; cdr3_length: 13; v_call: TRBV5-6; d_call: .; j_call: TRBJ1-5; cdr3_nt: TGTGCCAGCAGCTTGGACGGAGATCAGCCCCAGCATTTT; cdr3_aa: CASSLDGDQPQHF
clone_size: .; cdr3_length: 17; v_call: TRBV5-1; d_call: .; j_call: TRBJ1-1; cdr3_nt: TGCGCCAGCAGCCCCAACCTCGACAGGTTAGATAGCACTGAAGCTTTCTTT; cdr3_aa: CASSPNLDRLDSTEAFF
clone_size: .; cdr3_length: 15; v_call: TRBV5-1; d_call: TRBD1; j_call: TRBJ2-7; cdr3_nt: TGCGCCAGCAGCTTGTCCGGGACAGGGGCCTACGAGCAGTACTTC; cdr3_aa: CASSLSGTGAYEQYF
clone_size: .; cdr3_length: 16; v_call: TRBV5-5; d_call: .; j_call: TRBJ1-1; cdr3_nt: TGTGCCAGCAGCAACGGACCCGGGGAAATGAACACTGAAGCTTTCTTT; cdr3_aa: CASSNGPGEMNTEAFF
clone_size: .; cdr3_length: 14; v_call: TRBV5-4; d_call: .; j_call: TRBJ2-7; cdr3_nt: TGTGCCAGCAGCTTGTTCCAGGGAACCTACGAGCAGTACTTC; cdr3_aa: CASSLFQGTYEQYF
clone_size: .; cdr3_length: 23; v_call: TRBV2; d_call: TRBD2; j_call: TRBJ2-3; cdr3_nt: TGTGCCAGCAGCATCGCTACCCCCGCTCTAGCGGGGGGGGCCCCTACCCCTACAGATACGCAGTATTTT; cdr3_aa: CASSIATPALAGGAPTPTDTQYF
clone_size: .; cdr3_length: 19; v_call: TRBV19; d_call: .; j_call: TRBJ2-4; cdr3_nt: TGTGCCAGTAGTGCTACATTTGGAGAGAACCTGTTAGCCAAAAACATTCAGTACTTC; cdr3_aa: CASSATFGENLLAKNIQYF
clone_size: .; cdr3_length: 15; v_call: TRBV5-1; d_call: .; j_call: TRBJ2-2; cdr3_nt: TGCGCCAGCAGGATTTCGGGGGACCGTTCCGGGGAGCTGTTTTTT; cdr3_aa: CASRISGDRSGELFF
clone_size: .; cdr3_length: 13; v_call: TRBV7-9; d_call: .; j_call: TRBJ2-3; cdr3_nt: TGTGCCAGCAGCCCTCGGGAGACAGATACGCAGTATTTT; cdr3_aa: CASSPRETDTQYF
clone_size: .; cdr3_length: 15; v_call: TRBV14; d_call: TRBD2; j_call: TRBJ2-5; cdr3_nt: TGTGCCAGCAGCCAAACCATCCTAGCGGAAGAGACCCAGTACTTC; cdr3_aa: CASSQTILAEETQYF
clone_size: .; cdr3_length: 17; v_call: TRBV27; d_call: .; j_call: TRBJ2-3; cdr3_nt: TGTGCCAGCAGCCCAGGAGGGGATTTCCTTAGCACAGATACGCAGTATTTT; cdr3_aa: CASSPGGDFLSTDTQYF
clone_size: once; cdr3_length: 15; v_call: TRBV19; d_call: TRBD1; j_call: TRBJ1-6; cdr3_nt: TGTGCCAGTAACCCATCCGGGACAGGGAAAAAGCCCCTCCACTTT; cdr3_aa: CASNPSGTGKKPLHF
clone_size: .; cdr3_length: 13; v_call: TRBV5-3; d_call: .; j_call: TRBJ1-1; cdr3_nt: TGTGCCAGAAGCTTGGTGGGGGCGAGTGAAGCTTTCTTT; cdr3_aa: CARSLVGASEAFF
clone_size: .; cdr3_length: 18; v_call: TRBV21-1; d_call: .; j_call: TRBJ2-5; cdr3_nt: TGTGCCAGCAGCAAAGAAGTCCCTAGCGGGGCCTCTCAAGAGACCCAGTACTTC; cdr3_aa: CASSKEVPSGASQETQYF
clone_size: .; cdr3_length: 17; v_call: TRBV3-1/TRBV3-2; d_call: TRBD1; j_call: TRBJ2-7; cdr3_nt: TGTGCCAGCAGCTCAGGAGAGTCTAACAGGGGGTTTTACGAGCAGTACTTC; cdr3_aa: CASSSGESNRGFYEQYF
clone_size: once; cdr3_length: 14; v_call: TRBV7-2; d_call: .; j_call: TRBJ2-7; cdr3_nt: TGTGCCAGCAGCATAGACAGGTTCACCTACGAGCAGTACTTC; cdr3_aa: CASSIDRFTYEQYF
clone_size: .; cdr3_length: 16; v_call: TRBV6-5; d_call: .; j_call: TRBJ2-2; cdr3_nt: TGTGCCAGCAGTTACTCCCCAGGGGTCGGCACCGGGGAGCTGTTTTTT; cdr3_aa: CASSYSPGVGTGELFF
clone_size: once; cdr3_length: 13; v_call: TRBV12-3/TRBV12-4; d_call: TRBD1; j_call: TRBJ1-2; cdr3_nt: TGTGCCACCACGTGGGACAGGAACTATGGCTACACCTTC; cdr3_aa: CATTWDRNYGYTF
clone_size: .; cdr3_length: 15; v_call: TRBV24-1; d_call: .; j_call: TRBJ2-7; cdr3_nt: TGTGCCACCAGTGACTCGTCGGGGGTCTCCTACGAGCAGTACTTC; cdr3_aa: CATSDSSGVSYEQYF
clone_size: .; cdr3_length: 14; v_call: TRBV19; d_call: TRBD1; j_call: TRBJ1-5; cdr3_nt: TGTGCCAGTAGGACAGGGGGCCAAAATCAGCCCCAGCATTTT; cdr3_aa: CASRTGGQNQPQHF
clone_size: .; cdr3_length: 14; v_call: TRBV5-1; d_call: TRBD1; j_call: TRBJ2-7; cdr3_nt: TGCGCCAGCAGCCCGGGACAGGGAATGTACGAGCAGTACTTC; cdr3_aa: CASSPGQGMYEQYF
clone_size: .; cdr3_length: 11; v_call: TRBV29-1; d_call: .; j_call: TRBJ2-5; cdr3_nt: TGCAGCGTTAGCTCTACGGAGACCCAGTACTTC; cdr3_aa: CSVSSTETQYF
clone_size: .; cdr3_length: 13; v_call: TRBV3-1/TRBV3-2; d_call: .; j_call: TRBJ1-2; cdr3_nt: TGTGCCAGCAGCTACCAGGGGCGAGGTGGCTACACCTTC; cdr3_aa: CASSYQGRGGYTF
clone_size: .; cdr3_length: 13; v_call: TRBV11-1; d_call: TRBD1; j_call: TRBJ2-7; cdr3_nt: TGTGCCAGCAGCTTTACAGGGGCCTACGAGCAGTACTTC; cdr3_aa: CASSFTGAYEQYF
clone_size: once; cdr3_length: 15; v_call: TRBV5-1; d_call: .; j_call: TRBJ2-3; cdr3_nt: TGCGCCAGCAGCTTGGATCTAGCTAGCACAGATACGCAGTATTTT; cdr3_aa: CASSLDLASTDTQYF
clone_size: .; cdr3_length: 15; v_call: TRBV5-1; d_call: .; j_call: TRBJ2-2; cdr3_nt: TGCGCCAGCGGAAACAAAATGGGGGGTACCGGGGAGCTGTTTTTT; cdr3_aa: CASGNKMGGTGELFF
clone_size: .; cdr3_length: 15; v_call: TRBV9; d_call: .; j_call: TRBJ2-3; cdr3_nt: TGTGCCAGCACCCCCGCGGGCACCGGCACAGATACGCAGTATTTT; cdr3_aa: CASTPAGTGTDTQYF
clone_size: .; cdr3_length: 16; v_call: TRBV6-1; d_call: TRBD1; j_call: TRBJ1-1; cdr3_nt: TGTGCCAGCAGTGAGGGGCACGGGACAGGGAACACTGAAGCTTTCTTT; cdr3_aa: CASSEGHGTGNTEAFF
clone_size: .; cdr3_length: 14; v_call: TRBV7-2; d_call: .; j_call: TRBJ1-1; cdr3_nt: TGTGCCAGCAGCTTAGGGGGGGGTTGGACTGAAGCTTTCTTT; cdr3_aa: CASSLGGGWTEAFF
clone_size: .; cdr3_length: 16; v_call: TRBV4-1; d_call: .; j_call: TRBJ1-1; cdr3_nt: TGCGCCAGCAGCCACTCTCGGGGCAGGGGCAACACTGAAGCTTTCTTT; cdr3_aa: CASSHSRGRGNTEAFF
clone_size: .; cdr3_length: 14; v_call: TRBV2; d_call: TRBD1; j_call: TRBJ1-2; cdr3_nt: TGTGCCAGCAGGGGCCGGACAGGGCTGGGAGGCTACACCTTC; cdr3_aa: CASRGRTGLGGYTF
clone_size: .; cdr3_length: 11; v_call: TRBV20-1; d_call: .; j_call: TRBJ2-1; cdr3_nt: TGCAGTGCTTTAGGAGGCAATGAGCAGTTCTTC; cdr3_aa: CSALGGNEQFF
clone_size: .; cdr3_length: 15; v_call: TRBV18; d_call: TRBD2; j_call: TRBJ2-3; cdr3_nt: TGTGCCAGCTCATCTAGCGGGGGTGGCACAGATACGCAGTATTTT; cdr3_aa: CASSSSGGGTDTQYF
clone_size: .; cdr3_length: 13; v_call: TRBV11-3; d_call: .; j_call: TRBJ2-7; cdr3_nt: TGTGCCAGCAGCTACGGACTTAGCTACGAGCAGTACTTC; cdr3_aa: CASSYGLSYEQYF
clone_size: .; cdr3_length: 16; v_call: TRBV7-8; d_call: TRBD1; j_call: TRBJ2-7; cdr3_nt: TGTGCCAGCAGCTGGGGTTGGGACAGGGGAGTCTACGAGCAGTACTTC; cdr3_aa: CASSWGWDRGVYEQYF
clone_size: .; cdr3_length: 14; v_call: TRBV13; d_call: .; j_call: TRBJ1-2; cdr3_nt: TGTGCCAGCACCCTCGGGTCCACGGGTTATGGCTACACCTTC; cdr3_aa: CASTLGSTGYGYTF
clone_size: .; cdr3_length: 13; v_call: TRBV6-6; d_call: .; j_call: TRBJ2-2; cdr3_nt: TGTGCCACCACCATCGGGGTTTCTGGGGAGCTGTTTTTT; cdr3_aa: CATTIGVSGELFF
clone_size: few; cdr3_length: 18; v_call: TRBV7-8; d_call: TRBD2; j_call: TRBJ2-2; cdr3_nt: TGTGCCAGCACCCGAAGGTTAGCGGGGGACAAGAACACCGGGGAGCTGTTTTTT; cdr3_aa: CASTRRLAGDKNTGELFF
clone_size: .; cdr3_length: 13; v_call: TRBV6-5; d_call: .; j_call: TRBJ2-2; cdr3_nt: TGTGCCAGCAGAATGCTAGCGCCCGGGGAGCTGTTTTTT; cdr3_aa: CASRMLAPGELFF
clone_size: once; cdr3_length: 14; v_call: TRBV15; d_call: .; j_call: TRBJ2-2; cdr3_nt: TGTGCCACCAGCAGAGGCGGACTCACCGGGGAGCTGTTTTTT; cdr3_aa: CATSRGGLTGELFF
clone_size: .; cdr3_length: 14; v_call: TRBV15; d_call: TRBD2; j_call: TRBJ2-3; cdr3_nt: TGTGCCACCAGCAGGGGACTAGGATTAGATACGCAGTATTTT; cdr3_aa: CATSRGLGLDTQYF
clone_size: .; cdr3_length: 15; v_call: TRBV9; d_call: .; j_call: TRBJ2-7; cdr3_nt: TGTGCCAGCAGCGTAGCACCTCAGGGGTACTACGAGCAGTACTTC; cdr3_aa: CASSVAPQGYYEQYF
clone_size: .; cdr3_length: 13; v_call: TRBV12-3/TRBV12-4; d_call: TRBD1; j_call: TRBJ1-4; cdr3_nt: TGTGCCAGCAGCCCAGGGACAGTTGAAAAACTGTTTTTT; cdr3_aa: CASSPGTVEKLFF
clone_size: .; cdr3_length: 16; v_call: TRBV19; d_call: TRBD2; j_call: TRBJ2-3; cdr3_nt: TGTGCCAGTAGTAACGGACTAGCGGGGGGCACAGATACGCAGTATTTT; cdr3_aa: CASSNGLAGGTDTQYF
clone_size: .; cdr3_length: 14; v_call: TRBV25-1; d_call: .; j_call: TRBJ2-5; cdr3_nt: TGTGCCAGCAGTGAAGCCAGGGTCCAAGAGACCCAGTACTTC; cdr3_aa: CASSEARVQETQYF
clone_size: .; cdr3_length: 15; v_call: TRBV18; d_call: .; j_call: TRBJ1-4; cdr3_nt: TGTGCCAGCTCACCAACCGGGACAATGGAGGAAAAACTGTTTTTT; cdr3_aa: CASSPTGTMEEKLFF
clone_size: .; cdr3_length: 16; v_call: TRBV9; d_call: TRBD2; j_call: TRBJ2-1; cdr3_nt: TGTGCCAGCAGCCCTTTAGCGGGGAGCCGCCGAAGTGAGCAGTTCTTC; cdr3_aa: CASSPLAGSRRSEQFF
clone_size: .; cdr3_length: 15; v_call: TRBV27; d_call: .; j_call: TRBJ1-2; cdr3_nt: TGTGCCAGCAGTTTCGGTCCGGGACTGATCTATGGCTACACCTTC; cdr3_aa: CASSFGPGLIYGYTF